This T cell receptor beta chain was sequenced during a study of blood T cell repertoires in COVID-19. Repertoires were generated with immunoSEQ multiplex PCR, while TCRdb's copy carries only in-frame clones and drops some. This table has about 210,000 clones, just over 85% appearing once. CDR1 and CDR2 (germline): MDHEN, SYDVKM. This CDR3 is built from 15 residues. Trimming cost V 8 bases and J 2 bases; bases outside gene matches: 8. This clonotype originated in a man aged 18 to 30 with active or convalescent COVID-19. This rearrangement joins TRBV28 to TRBJ2-1, with TRBD2 identical over 8 bases. The sequencing input was peripheral blood. The chain's CDR3 is CASEGSGRAYNEQFF. DNA for the CDR3: TGTGCCAGCGAGGGAAGCGGGAGAGCCTACAATGAGCAGTTCTTC.